This T cell receptor beta chain emerged from a study of cytomegalovirus exposure and HLA in healthy donors. Study at large: Unique TCRs numbering around 80 million, obtained from HLA-typed donors, made up an early data release. Among fewer than 500 genotyped donors, roughly 80% fell in the Caucasian-associated ancestry cluster.

Turning to this clone: What it binds is not known.

V was pared by 5 bases and J by 5 bases, with 2 bases of the junction left unmatched. The V gene's germline CDR1 is ENHRY and CDR2 SYGVKD. The CDR3 length is 12 residues. 13 Jbeta primers and 60 Vbeta primers were used for the PCR. Only in-frame clones appear in the TCRdb table, and some are missing; sequencing was by immunoSEQ multiplex PCR. The table shows under 150,000 clones, with approximately 78% occurring only once. Points from the study as a whole: Immune exposure information available was restricted to CMV serostatus.

Source material: PBMCs. The rearrangement links TRBV10-3 to TRBJ2-7, with 8 positions matching TRBD1. The TCR originated in a woman aged 40-49 years in good health and CMV-seropositive. CDR3 nucleotide sequence: TGTGCCATCAGTATGACAGGGGACGAGCAGTACTTC. Translating gives CAISMTGDEQYF.